This T cell receptor (beta chain) stems from a study of cytomegalovirus exposure and HLA in healthy donors. Study summary: A data release that came early held about 89 million unique TCRs from HLA-typed donors.

The primer mix had 60 Vbeta and 13 Jbeta primers. Libraries were prepared by immunoSEQ multiplex PCR; TCRdb keeps only in-frame clonotypes and omits some of them. The profile shows roughly 200,000 clones, around 88% of them singletons. General study findings and limits: Accurate HLA-A and HLA-B prediction from TCR beta sequences was reported for most subjects. Earlier findings revealed that most TCR beta V segments proved productive either about 90% or about 30% of the time. Altogether, 150 or so TCR beta chains were recorded as cytomegalovirus-associated.

As concerns this clone: Its antigen is undetermined.

The sample was PBMCs. The sequence was obtained from a man aged 40-50 years in good health and CMV-seropositive.

In DNA, the CDR3 is TGTGCCAGCAGCTCCCGTGAGGCAGTTATCCCTGAAGCTTTCTTT. Its protein product is CASSSREAVIPEAFF. The V gene is TRBV9, the J gene TRBJ1-1, with no clear D. The germline V and J ends were trimmed by 4 bases and 6 bases, with 19 bases remaining between them. This CDR3 contains 15 residues. CDR1 is SGDLS, CDR2 YYNGEE, per germline. Combining the CDR3 with reference TRBV9 and TRBJ1-1 gives the whole variable domain DSGVTQTPKHLITATGQRVTLRCSPRSGDLSVYWYQQSLDQGLQFLIQYYNGEERAKGNILERFSAQQFPDLHSELNLSSLELGDSALYFCASSSREAVIPEAFFGQGTRLTVV.